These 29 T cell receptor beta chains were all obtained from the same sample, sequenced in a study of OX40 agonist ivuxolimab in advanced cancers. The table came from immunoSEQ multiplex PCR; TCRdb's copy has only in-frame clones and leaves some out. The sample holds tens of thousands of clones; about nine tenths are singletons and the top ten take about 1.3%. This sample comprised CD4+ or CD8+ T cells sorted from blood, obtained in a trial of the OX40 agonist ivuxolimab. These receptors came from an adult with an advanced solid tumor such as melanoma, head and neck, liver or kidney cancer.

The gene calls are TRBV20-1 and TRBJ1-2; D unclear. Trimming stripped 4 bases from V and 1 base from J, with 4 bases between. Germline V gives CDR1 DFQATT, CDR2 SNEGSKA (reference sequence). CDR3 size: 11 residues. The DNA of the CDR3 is TGCAGTGCTACGGGTAACTATGGCTACACCTTC. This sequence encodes CSATGNYGYTF.

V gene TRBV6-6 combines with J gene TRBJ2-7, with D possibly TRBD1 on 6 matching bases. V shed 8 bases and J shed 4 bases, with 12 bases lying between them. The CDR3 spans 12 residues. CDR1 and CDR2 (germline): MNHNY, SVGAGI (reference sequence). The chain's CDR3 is CASGNRAYEQYF. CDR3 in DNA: TGTGCCAGCGGTAACAGGGCGTACGAGCAGTACTTC.

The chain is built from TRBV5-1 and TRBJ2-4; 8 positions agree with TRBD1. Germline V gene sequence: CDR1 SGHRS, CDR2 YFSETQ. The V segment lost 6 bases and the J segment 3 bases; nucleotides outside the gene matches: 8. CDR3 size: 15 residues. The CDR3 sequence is CASTPGGRVKNIQYF. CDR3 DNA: TGCGCCAGCACTCCAGGGGGCAGGGTCAAAAACATTCAGTACTTC.

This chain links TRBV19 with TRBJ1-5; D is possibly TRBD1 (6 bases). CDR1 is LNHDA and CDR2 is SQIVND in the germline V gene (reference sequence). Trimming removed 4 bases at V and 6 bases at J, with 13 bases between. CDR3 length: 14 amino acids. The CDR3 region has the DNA TGTGCCAGTAGTACCCAGGGGCAGGGTCAGCCCCAGCATTTT. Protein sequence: CASSTQGQGQPQHF. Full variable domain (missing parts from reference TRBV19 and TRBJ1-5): DGGITQSPKYLFRKEGQNVTLSCEQNLNHDAMYWYRQDPGQGLRLIYYSQIVNDFQKGDIAEGYSVSREKKESFPLTVTSAQKNPTAFYLCASSTQGQGQPQHFGDGTRLSIL.

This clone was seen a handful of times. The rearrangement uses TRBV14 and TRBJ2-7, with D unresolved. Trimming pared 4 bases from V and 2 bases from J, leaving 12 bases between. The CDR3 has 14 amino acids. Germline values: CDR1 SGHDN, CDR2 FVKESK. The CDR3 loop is CASSRYSTAYEQYF. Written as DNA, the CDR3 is TGTGCCAGCAGCCGCTACAGCACAGCCTACGAGCAGTACTTC. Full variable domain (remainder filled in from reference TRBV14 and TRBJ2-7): EAGVTQFPSHSVIEKGQTVTLRCDPISGHDNLYWYRRVMGKEIKFLLHFVKESKQDESGMPNNRFLAERTGGTYSTLKVQPAELEDSGVYFCASSRYSTAYEQYFGPGTRLTVT.

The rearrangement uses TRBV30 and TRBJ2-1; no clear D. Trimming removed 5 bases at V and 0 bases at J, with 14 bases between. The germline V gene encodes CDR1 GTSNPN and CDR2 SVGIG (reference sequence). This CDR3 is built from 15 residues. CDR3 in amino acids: CAWGLTGSSYNEQFF. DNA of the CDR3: TGTGCCTGGGGGTTGACTGGAAGCTCCTACAATGAGCAGTTCTTC.

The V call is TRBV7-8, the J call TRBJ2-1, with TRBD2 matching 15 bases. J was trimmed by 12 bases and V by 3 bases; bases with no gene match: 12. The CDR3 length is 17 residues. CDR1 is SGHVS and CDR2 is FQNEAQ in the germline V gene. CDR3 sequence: CASSLQGGTSGRTGQFF. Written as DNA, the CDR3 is TGTGCCAGCAGCTTGCAGGGAGGGACTAGCGGGAGGACGGGGCAGTTCTTC.

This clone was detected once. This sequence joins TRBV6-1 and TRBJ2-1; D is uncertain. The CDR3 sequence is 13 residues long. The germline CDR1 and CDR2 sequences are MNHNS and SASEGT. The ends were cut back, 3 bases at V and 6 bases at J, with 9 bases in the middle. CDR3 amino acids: CASSDIDGNEQFF. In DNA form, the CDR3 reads TGTGCCAGCAGTGATATAGATGGCAATGAGCAGTTCTTC.

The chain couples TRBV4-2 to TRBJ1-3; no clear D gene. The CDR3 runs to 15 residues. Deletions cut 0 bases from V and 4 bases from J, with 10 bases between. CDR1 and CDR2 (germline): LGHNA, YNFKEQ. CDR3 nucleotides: TGTGCCAGCAGCCAAGACCTGTCTAGGGGAAACACCATATATTTT. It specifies CASSQDLSRGNTIYF.

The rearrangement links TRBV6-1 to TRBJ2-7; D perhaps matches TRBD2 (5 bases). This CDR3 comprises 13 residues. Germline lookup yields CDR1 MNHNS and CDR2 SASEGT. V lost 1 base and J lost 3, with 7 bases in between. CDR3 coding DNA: TGTGCCAGCAGTGAAGTAGGAGGCTACGAGCAGTACTTC. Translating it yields CASSEVGGYEQYF.

This CDR3 is CASSLGGRGQSNQPQHF. In DNA, the CDR3 is TGTGCCAGCAGCTTAGGGGGCAGGGGGCAATCTAATCAGCCCCAGCATTTT. The chain joins TRBV7-9 to TRBJ1-5; 8 positions agree with TRBD1. CDR3 length: 17 residues. Per the germline V gene, CDR1 is SEHNR and CDR2 is FQNEAQ (reference sequence). V trimming: 1 base; J trimming: 4 bases; junction bases outside the gene matches: 9.

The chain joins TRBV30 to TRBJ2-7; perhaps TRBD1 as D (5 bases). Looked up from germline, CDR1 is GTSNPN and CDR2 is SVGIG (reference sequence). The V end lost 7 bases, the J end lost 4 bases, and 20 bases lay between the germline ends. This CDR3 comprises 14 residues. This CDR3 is CAYTIQDILYEQYF. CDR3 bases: TGTGCCTACACAATCCAGGACATCCTTTACGAGCAGTACTTC.

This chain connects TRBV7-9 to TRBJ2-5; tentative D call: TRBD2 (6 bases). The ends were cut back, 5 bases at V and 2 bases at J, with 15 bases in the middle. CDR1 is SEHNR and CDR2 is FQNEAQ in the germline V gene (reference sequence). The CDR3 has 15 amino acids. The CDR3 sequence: CASSRRGTVQETQYF. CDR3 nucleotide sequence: TGTGCCAGCAGCCGCCGGGGGACGGTTCAAGAGACCCAGTACTTC.

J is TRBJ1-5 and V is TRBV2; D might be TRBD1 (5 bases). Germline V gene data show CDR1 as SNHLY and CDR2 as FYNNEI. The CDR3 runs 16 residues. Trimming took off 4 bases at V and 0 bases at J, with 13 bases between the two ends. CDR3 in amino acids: CASSGNLGASNQPQHF. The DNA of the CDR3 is TGTGCCAGCAGTGGAAACCTCGGGGCTAGCAATCAGCCCCAGCATTTT. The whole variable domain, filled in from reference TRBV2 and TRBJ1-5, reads EPEVTQTPSHQVTQMGQEVILRCVPISNHLYFYWYRQILGQKVEFLVSFYNNEISEKSEIFDDQFSVERPDGSNFTLKIRSTKLEDSAMYFCASSGNLGASNQPQHFGDGTRLSIL.

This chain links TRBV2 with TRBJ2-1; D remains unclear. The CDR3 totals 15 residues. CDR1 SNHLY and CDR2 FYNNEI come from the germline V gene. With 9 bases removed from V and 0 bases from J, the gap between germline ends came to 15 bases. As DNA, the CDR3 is TGTGCCAGTGCCAGGACCATGAGCTCCTACAATGAGCAGTTCTTC. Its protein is CASARTMSSYNEQFF.

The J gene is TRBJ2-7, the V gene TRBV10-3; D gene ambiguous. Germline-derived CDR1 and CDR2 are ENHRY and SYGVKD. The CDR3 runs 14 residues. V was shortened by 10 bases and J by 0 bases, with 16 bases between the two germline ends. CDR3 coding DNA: TGTGCCACCTCCCCCGAGGCGAGCTCCTACGAGCAGTACTTC. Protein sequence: CATSPEASSYEQYF.

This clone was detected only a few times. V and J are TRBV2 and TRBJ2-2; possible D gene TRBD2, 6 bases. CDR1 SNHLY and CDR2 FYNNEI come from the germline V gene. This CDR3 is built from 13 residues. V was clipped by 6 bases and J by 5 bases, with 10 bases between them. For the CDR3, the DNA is TGTGCCAGCAGGGAGGCGGGGACCGGGGAGCTGTTTTTT. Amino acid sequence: CASREAGTGELFF.

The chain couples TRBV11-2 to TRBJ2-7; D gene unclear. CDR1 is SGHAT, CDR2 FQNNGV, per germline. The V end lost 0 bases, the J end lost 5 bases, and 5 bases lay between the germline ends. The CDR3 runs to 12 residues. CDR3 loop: CASSLDRNEQYF. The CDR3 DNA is TGTGCCAGCAGCTTAGATAGAAACGAGCAGTACTTC.

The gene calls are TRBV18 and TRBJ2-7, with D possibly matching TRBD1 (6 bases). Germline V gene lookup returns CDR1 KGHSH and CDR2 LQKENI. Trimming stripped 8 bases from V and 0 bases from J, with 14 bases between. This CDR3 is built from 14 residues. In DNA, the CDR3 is TGTGCCAGCGCAGCCAACAGGGACTCCTACGAGCAGTACTTC. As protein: CASAANRDSYEQYF.

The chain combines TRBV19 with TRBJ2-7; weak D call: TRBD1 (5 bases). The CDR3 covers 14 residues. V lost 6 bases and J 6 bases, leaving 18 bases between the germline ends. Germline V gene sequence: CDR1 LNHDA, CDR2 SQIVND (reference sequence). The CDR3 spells CASRPRTSGLEQYF. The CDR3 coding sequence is TGTGCCAGTAGACCGAGGACATCCGGCCTCGAGCAGTACTTC.

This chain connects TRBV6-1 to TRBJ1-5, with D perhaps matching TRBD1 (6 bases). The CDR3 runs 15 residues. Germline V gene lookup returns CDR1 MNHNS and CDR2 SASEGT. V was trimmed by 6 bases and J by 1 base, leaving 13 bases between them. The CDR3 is CASRPQGGSNQPQHF. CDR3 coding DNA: TGTGCCAGCAGACCACAGGGAGGCAGCAATCAGCCCCAGCATTTT.

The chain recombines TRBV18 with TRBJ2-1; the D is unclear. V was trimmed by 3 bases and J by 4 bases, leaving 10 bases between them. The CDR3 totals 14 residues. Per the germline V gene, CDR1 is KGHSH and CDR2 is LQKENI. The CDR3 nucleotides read TGTGCCAGCTCACCTAGGCAGGAGTACAATGAGCAGTTCTTC. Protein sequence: CASSPRQEYNEQFF.

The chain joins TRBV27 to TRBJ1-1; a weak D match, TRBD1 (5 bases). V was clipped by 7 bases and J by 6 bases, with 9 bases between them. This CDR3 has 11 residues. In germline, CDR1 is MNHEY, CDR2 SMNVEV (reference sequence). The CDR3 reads CASKRGSEAFF. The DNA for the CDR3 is TGTGCCAGCAAAAGGGGATCTGAAGCTTTCTTT.

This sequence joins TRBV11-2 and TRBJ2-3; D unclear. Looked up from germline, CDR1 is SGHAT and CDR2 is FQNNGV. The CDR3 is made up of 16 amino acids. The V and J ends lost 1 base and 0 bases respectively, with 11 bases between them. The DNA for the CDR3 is TGTGCCAGCAGCTTAGGGGGTCCCTCTAGCACAGATACGCAGTATTTT. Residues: CASSLGGPSSTDTQYF. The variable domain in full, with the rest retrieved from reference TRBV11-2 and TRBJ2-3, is EAGVAQSPRYKIIEKRQSVAFWCNPISGHATLYWYQQILGQGPKLLIQFQNNGVVDDSQLPKDRFSAERLKGVDSTLKIQPAKLEDSAVYLCASSLGGPSSTDTQYFGPGTRLTVL.

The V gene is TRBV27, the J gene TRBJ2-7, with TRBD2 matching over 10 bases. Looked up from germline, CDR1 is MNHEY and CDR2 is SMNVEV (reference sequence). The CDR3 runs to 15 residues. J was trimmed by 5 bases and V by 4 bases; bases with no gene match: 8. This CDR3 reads CASSSPGLATDEQYF. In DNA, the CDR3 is TGTGCCAGCAGTTCGCCGGGACTAGCGACGGACGAGCAGTACTTC.

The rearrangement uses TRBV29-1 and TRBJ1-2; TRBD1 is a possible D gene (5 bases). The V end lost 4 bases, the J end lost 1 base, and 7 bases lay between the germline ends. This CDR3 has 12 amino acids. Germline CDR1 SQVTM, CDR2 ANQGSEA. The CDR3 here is CSVVDSNYGYTF. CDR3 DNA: TGCAGCGTTGTTGACAGTAACTATGGCTACACCTTC.

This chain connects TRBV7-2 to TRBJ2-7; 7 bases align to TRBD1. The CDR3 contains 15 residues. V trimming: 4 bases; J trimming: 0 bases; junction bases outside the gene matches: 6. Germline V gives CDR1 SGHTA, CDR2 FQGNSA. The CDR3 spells CASSSGQTYSYEQYF. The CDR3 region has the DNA TGTGCCAGCAGCTCGGGACAGACCTACTCCTACGAGCAGTACTTC.

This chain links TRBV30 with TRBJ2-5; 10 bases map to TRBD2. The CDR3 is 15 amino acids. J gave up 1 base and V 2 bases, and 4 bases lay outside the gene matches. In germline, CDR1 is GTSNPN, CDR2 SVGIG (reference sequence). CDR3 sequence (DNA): TGTGCCTGGAGTTCTAGCGGGGGCGTCCAAGAGACCCAGTACTTC. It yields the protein CAWSSSGGVQETQYF.

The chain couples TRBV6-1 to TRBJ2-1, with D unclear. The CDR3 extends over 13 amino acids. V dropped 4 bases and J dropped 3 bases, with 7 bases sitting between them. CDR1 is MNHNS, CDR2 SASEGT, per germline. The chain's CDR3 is CASSGAYYNEQFF. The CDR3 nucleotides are TGTGCCAGCAGTGGAGCTTACTACAATGAGCAGTTCTTC.